This passage covers 17 T cell receptor beta chains from one sample sequenced in a study of HIV-infected patients and healthy controls. Alpha and beta constant-region primers primed reverse transcription of approximately 0.55 ug RNA. Separate chain-specific third strand synthesis with multiplexing indices produced the alpha and beta libraries. TCRdb called the 5' RACE reads again in MiXCR, with one record for every CDR3 protein. The table lists under 15,000 distinct CDR3 sequences, 4.5% to 5.5% of them singletons. No cell fractionation was done, so the repertoire covers all unsorted peripheral blood T cells. The source material was blood. Every receptor here comes from an adult in good health.

This clonotype was seen at least ten times. This chain uses TRBV5-8 with TRBJ2-1, with D unclear. Germline CDR1 and CDR2: SGHTS and YDEGEE. The V end lost 5 bases, the J end lost 9 bases, and 12 bases lay between the germline ends. This CDR3 comprises 12 residues. This CDR3 reads CASSQTLREQFF. CDR3 in DNA: TGTGCCAGCAGTCAAACTCTACGTGAGCAGTTCTTC.

By frequency in the sample, this clonotype is large. The rearrangement links TRBV10-2 to TRBJ2-3, with 7 bases identical to TRBD2. The CDR3 has 16 residues. The trim removed 4 bases at V and 3 bases at J, leaving 10 bases unmatched. Germline assignment: CDR1 WSHSY and CDR2 SAAADI. CDR3 in amino acids: CASSVSSFGRTDTQYF. CDR3 nucleotide sequence: TGCGCCAGCAGTGTCTCGAGCTTCGGGAGGACAGATACGCAGTATTTT.

This clonotype was recorded a few times. The chain recombines TRBV9 with TRBJ2-5; 9 positions agree with TRBD2. V gave up 0 bases and J gave up 3 bases; unmatched junction bases: 6. Germline V lookup: CDR1 SGDLS, CDR2 YYNGEE. This CDR3 contains 16 residues. The DNA of the CDR3 is TGTGCCAGCAGCGTAGGTGTGGCGGGGGGGGAAGAGACCCAGTACTTC. Translation: CASSVGVAGGEETQYF.

By share of the sample, this clonotype is medium-sized. V and J are TRBV3-1 and TRBJ2-3, with TRBD1 identical over 9 bases. J lost 2 bases, V lost 1 base, and 1 base had no gene match. The CDR3 has 15 residues. Germline V lookup: CDR1 LGHDT, CDR2 YNNKEL (reference sequence). The CDR3 nucleotides read TGTGCCAGCAGCCAAGGGACAGGGGTCACAGATACGCAGTATTTT. Protein: CASSQGTGVTDTQYF.

There are many counts of this clonotype. The chain couples TRBV6-1 to TRBJ1-5; D may be TRBD1 (5 bases). Germline V CDR1 and CDR2: MNHNS, SASEGT. The V and J ends lost 3 bases and 4 bases respectively, with 19 bases between them. The CDR3 sequence is 17 residues long. DNA for the CDR3: TGTGCCAGCAGTGATAGACAGTCCTCCTGGGGAAATCAGCCCCAGCATTTT. This sequence encodes CASSDRQSSWGNQPQHF.

There are a few counts of this clonotype. The V call is TRBV29-1, the J call TRBJ2-2; 9 bases line up with TRBD2. The CDR3 covers 13 residues. Unmatched junction bases numbered 5, after V lost 5 bases and J lost 7 bases. The germline V gene encodes CDR1 SQVTM and CDR2 ANQGSEA. The CDR3 is CSVNPSGDGELFF. The CDR3, as DNA: TGCAGCGTTAATCCTAGCGGGGACGGGGAGCTGTTTTTT.

This clonotype was observed at least ten times. The chain employs TRBV6-6 and TRBJ2-3; D possibly uses TRBD1 or TRBD2 (5 bases each). The V and J ends lost 4 bases and 0 bases respectively, with 11 bases between them. The CDR3 consists of 15 residues. CDR1 and CDR2 from the germline V gene are MNHNY and SVGAGI (reference sequence). CDR3 sequence reads: CASSSSGDSTDTQYF. CDR3 coding DNA: TGTGCCAGCAGTTCCTCCGGGGACAGCACAGATACGCAGTATTTT.

This clonotype is termed medium-sized. The chain employs TRBV6-4 and TRBJ2-3, with D perhaps assigned TRBD1 or TRBD2 (5 bases each). V was pared by 0 bases and J by 4 bases, with 8 bases between. Per the germline V gene, CDR1 is MRHNA and CDR2 is SNTAGT. There are 14 residues in the CDR3. In DNA, the CDR3 is TGTGCCAGCAGTGACTCGAGAGGGGCAGATACGCAGTATTTT. This translates into CASSDSRGADTQYF.

This clonotype ranks as medium-sized. J is TRBJ1-3 and V is TRBV2, with unresolved D. Germline V gene lookup returns CDR1 SNHLY and CDR2 FYNNEI. This CDR3 region has 14 residues. V was pared by 2 bases and J by 0 bases, with 5 bases between. For the CDR3, the DNA is TGTGCCAGCAGTGAAATAGGCTCTGGAAACACCATATATTTT. This sequence encodes CASSEIGSGNTIYF.

This clonotype was picked up many times. The V and J genes are TRBV24-1 and TRBJ2-3; unclear D gene. Germline V lookup: CDR1 KGHDR, CDR2 SFDVKD. V was clipped by 3 bases and J by 1 base, with 1 base between them. CDR3 length: 12 amino acids. DNA of the CDR3: TGTGCCACCAGTGATCGCACAGATACGCAGTATTTT. Its translation: CATSDRTDTQYF.

This clonotype showed up just a few times. The chain combines TRBV7-2 with TRBJ1-2; a weak D match, TRBD1 (6 bases). V lost 4 bases and J 4 bases, leaving 13 bases between the germline ends. The germline V gene encodes CDR1 SGHTA and CDR2 FQGNSA. This CDR3 region has 14 residues. CDR3 sequence reads: CASSSPRGVYGYTF. In DNA, the CDR3 is TGTGCCAGCAGCTCGCCCAGGGGTGTCTATGGCTACACCTTC. Full variable domain (missing parts from reference TRBV7-2 and TRBJ1-2): GAGVSQSPSNKVTEKGKDVELRCDPISGHTALYWYRQSLGQGLEFLIYFQGNSAPDKSGLPSDRFSAERTGGSVSTLTIQRTQQEDSAVYLCASSSPRGVYGYTFGSGTRLTVV.

This clonotype was found many times. The J gene is TRBJ2-2, the V gene TRBV20-1; D not resolved. Germline lookup yields CDR1 DFQATT and CDR2 SNEGSKA (reference sequence). Trimming took 6 bases from V and 3 from J, leaving 20 bases between them. The CDR3 is 16 residues long. CDR3 in DNA: TGCAGTGCGCTAGGCTGTAAAGGGCTGGACACCGGGGAGCTGTTTTTT. Translating it yields CSALGCKGLDTGELFF.

This clonotype was seen many times. The rearrangement uses TRBV18 and TRBJ2-7, with D possibly TRBD1 on 6 matching bases. Germline loops: CDR1 KGHSH, CDR2 LQKENI. V lost 3 bases and J lost 3, with 9 bases in between. The CDR3 has 13 amino acids. CDR3 in amino acids: CASSPQQGYEQYF. The CDR3 region has the DNA TGTGCCAGCTCACCCCAACAGGGCTACGAGCAGTACTTC. Based on the CDR3 plus reference TRBV18 and TRBJ2-7, the full variable domain is NAGVMQNPRHLVRRRGQEARLRCSPMKGHSHVYWYRQLPEEGLKFMVYLQKENIIDESGMPKERFSAEFPKEGPSILRIQQVVRGDSAAYFCASSPQQGYEQYFGPGTRLTVT.

There are many counts of this clonotype. The V call is TRBV27, the J call TRBJ2-7; the match to TRBD1 covers 7 bases. Germline trimming cut 5 bases from V and 6 bases from J; bases unmatched to any gene: 13. The V gene's germline CDR1 is MNHEY and CDR2 SMNVEV (reference sequence). CDR3 length equals 15 residues. As DNA, the CDR3 is TGTGCCAGCAGTAACATCATCGGGACAGCCTTCGAGCAGTACTTC. This translates into CASSNIIGTAFEQYF.

This clonotype is medium-sized (0.01 to 0.1%). The chain has TRBV2 and TRBJ2-1; D remains ambiguous. The germline V and J ends were trimmed by 6 bases and 7 bases, with 13 bases remaining between them. Germline CDR1 reads SNHLY; CDR2 reads FYNNEI. The CDR3 is 13 residues long. CDR3 sequence reads: CASSRGEINEQFF. DNA for the CDR3: TGTGCCAGCAGCCGAGGAGAGATAAATGAGCAGTTCTTC.

This clonotype was recorded many times. This chain uses TRBV19 with TRBJ1-5; D unresolved. The V end was cut by 2 bases, the J end by 4 bases, with 15 bases between. CDR1 is LNHDA, CDR2 SQIVND, per germline (reference sequence). The CDR3 totals 16 residues. CDR3: CASSIFRPNLNQPQHF. CDR3 DNA sequence: TGTGCCAGTAGTATATTCAGACCTAATCTAAATCAGCCCCAGCATTTT.

This clonotype was counted at least ten times. This chain joins TRBV5-4 and TRBJ1-4; D may be TRBD1 (6 bases). Trimming took 4 bases from V and 5 from J, leaving 12 bases between them. The CDR3 is made up of 14 amino acids. The V gene's germline CDR1 is SGHNT and CDR2 YYREEE (reference sequence). The DNA of the CDR3 is TGTGCCAGCAGCGAGGACAGACCGAATGAAAAACTGTTTTTT. Its translation is CASSEDRPNEKLFF.